This T cell receptor beta chain was recovered during a study of blood T cell repertoires in COVID-19. Background on the study: Spain, Italy and the United States supplied samples that represented acute and convalescent COVID-19. PBMCs, B-cell-depleted T cells, or T cells were the source of the cDNA or gDNA that made up the material.

This CDR3 is built from 15 residues. The V gene's germline CDR1 is SGHTA and CDR2 FQGNSA. V gave up 2 bases and J gave up 4 bases; unmatched junction bases: 7. How the authors handled the data: Estimation of nucleated cell counts was performed using reference gene primer amplification. Assay: immunoSEQ multiplex PCR; the TCRdb copy retains only in-frame clones and omits some. Clone size and V and J calls were adopted from that table, with D and trimming inferred from the DNA. The data hold roughly 120,000 clones, with roughly 82% observed a single time. The chain has TRBV7-2 and TRBJ2-5; TRBD2 matches at 7 bases. Sequenced input: peripheral blood. This clonotype originated in a human donor in a cohort sampled during active COVID-19. CDR3 sequence (DNA): TGTGCCAGCAGCTTACAGGGCTGGGGGGGAGAGACCCAGTACTTC. Its translation is CASSLQGWGGETQYF.